These 9 T cell receptor beta chains originate from one sample sequenced in a study of T cell clonotyping in hematopoietic cell transplantation. The table came from immunoSEQ multiplex PCR; TCRdb's copy has only in-frame clones and leaves some out. The sample has 9,000 or so clones; 75% to 85% are singletons. Here the sequenced sample was PBMCs, taken 180 days after allogeneic stem cell transplant. These TCRs come from a female patient in her thirties or forties who had an allogeneic stem cell transplant, so the T cells may come from the graft donor. Some clones in this sample may be carry-over from other donors' samples.

This chain uses TRBV7-9 with TRBJ1-2, with D unclear. The germline V gene encodes CDR1 SEHNR and CDR2 FQNEAQ (reference sequence). V lost 1 base and J 4 bases, leaving 7 bases between the germline ends. The CDR3 consists of 13 residues. In DNA form, the CDR3 reads TGTGCCAGCAGCTTAGGGGTGATCTATGGCTACACCTTC. Translating gives CASSLGVIYGYTF. Full variable domain (remainder filled in from reference TRBV7-9 and TRBJ1-2): DTGVSQNPRHKITKRGQNVTFRCDPISEHNRLYWYRQTLGQGPEFLTYFQNEAQLEKSRLLSDRFSAERPKGSFSTLEIQRTEQGDSAMYLCASSLGVIYGYTFGSGTRLTVV.

This sequence joins TRBV30 and TRBJ1-5; 8 bases are a match to TRBD1. Per the germline V gene, CDR1 is GTSNPN and CDR2 is SVGIG (reference sequence). This CDR3 is built from 13 residues. The V gene end was trimmed by 1 base and the J gene end by 6 bases; junction bases not matched to a gene: 2. CDR3 residues: CAWSAQGGQPQHF. CDR3 coding DNA: TGTGCCTGGAGTGCACAGGGGGGTCAGCCCCAGCATTTT.

The chain joins TRBV11-1 to TRBJ1-2; no clear D. V was cut by 3 bases and J by 2 bases, with 13 bases left in between. The CDR3 contains 15 residues. CDR1 and CDR2 (germline): SGHAT, FQDESV (reference sequence). CDR3 in amino acids: CASSFSAGANYGYTF. The DNA of the CDR3 is TGTGCCAGCAGCTTCTCGGCAGGAGCAAACTATGGCTACACCTTC. Looking up the rest from reference TRBV11-1 and TRBJ1-2 gives the full variable domain: EAEVAQSPRYKITEKSQAVAFWCDPISGHATLYWYRQILGQGPELLVQFQDESVVDDSQLPKDRFSAERLKGVDSTLKIQPAELGDSAMYLCASSFSAGANYGYTFGSGTRLTVV.

The V gene is TRBV6-5, the J gene TRBJ1-2, with D perhaps TRBD1 (5 bases). This CDR3 spans 15 amino acids. Germline-derived CDR1 and CDR2 are MNHEY and SVGAGI. The V end lost 7 bases, the J end lost 2 bases, and 17 bases lay between the germline ends. The CDR3 DNA sequence: TGTGCCAGCATCGAGGCGGGGGGGGGAAACTATGGCTACACCTTC. This translates into CASIEAGGGNYGYTF.

This chain links TRBV6-5 with TRBJ1-2, with 7 bases identical to TRBD1. Germline V gene data show CDR1 as MNHEY and CDR2 as SVGAGI. The CDR3 has 14 residues. With V trimmed by 6 bases and J by 7 bases, 11 bases remained unmatched. CDR3 sequence (DNA): TGTGCCAGCAGCCTCCCGGGACCAGGGGGTGGCTACACCTTC. Its translation is CASSLPGPGGGYTF.

The V and J genes are TRBV29-1 and TRBJ1-1, with D uncertain. The CDR3 extends over 13 amino acids. CDR1 and CDR2 (germline): SQVTM, ANQGSEA. V lost 4 bases and J 3 bases, leaving 12 bases between the germline ends. CDR3 loop: CSVVGSRDTEAFF. The CDR3, as DNA: TGCAGCGTTGTAGGGTCGAGAGACACTGAAGCTTTCTTT.

This sequence joins TRBV7-2 and TRBJ1-5; no clear D. CDR1 is SGHTA, CDR2 FQGNSA, per germline. This CDR3 spans 19 amino acids. V lost 3 bases to trimming and J lost 4 bases, with 25 bases between them. The CDR3 DNA sequence: TGTGCCAGCAGCTTCCAGGTCGGAAGGTTGTCAAGGCGGAATCAGCCCCAGCATTTT. Its translation is CASSFQVGRLSRRNQPQHF.

The rearrangement joins TRBV19 to TRBJ1-1, with a tentative D call TRBD1 (5 bases). The germline gives CDR1 LNHDA, CDR2 SQIVND (reference sequence). CDR3 size: 10 residues. Trimming removed 10 bases from V and 5 bases from J, with 8 bases in between. The CDR3 spells CATGGTEAFF. As DNA, the CDR3 is TGTGCCACGGGGGGGACTGAAGCTTTCTTT.

This chain links TRBV28 with TRBJ1-5; the D gene is possibly TRBD1 (5 bases). Germline loops: CDR1 MDHEN, CDR2 SYDVKM. The CDR3 is made up of 13 amino acids. V shed 9 bases and J shed 4 bases, with 13 bases lying between them. CDR3 sequence (DNA): TGTGCCAGTCAGGACAACGAAAATCAGCCCCAGCATTTT. It specifies CASQDNENQPQHF.